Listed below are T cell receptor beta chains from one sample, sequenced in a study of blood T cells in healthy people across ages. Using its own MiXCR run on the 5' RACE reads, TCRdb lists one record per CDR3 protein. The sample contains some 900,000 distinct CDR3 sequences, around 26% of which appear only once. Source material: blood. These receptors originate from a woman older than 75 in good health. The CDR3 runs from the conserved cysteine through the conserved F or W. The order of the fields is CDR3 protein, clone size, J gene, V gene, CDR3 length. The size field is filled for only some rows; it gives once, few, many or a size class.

CASSSTYQPQHF many TRBJ1-5 TRBV7-2 12
CASSLKRGAADTQYF many TRBJ2-3 TRBV28 15
CASSATSGTGAGYTF many TRBJ1-2 TRBV7-2 15
CASSPDGYGYTF many TRBJ1-2 TRBV12-3/TRBV12-4 12
CASSGLGYYSNQPQHF NA TRBJ1-5 TRBV6-1 16
CASSSFRGTENYGYTF many TRBJ1-2 TRBV5-4 16
CSATTPGLVGNYEQYF few TRBJ2-7 TRBV20-1 16
CASSYSSDRAEWYNEQFF few TRBJ2-1 TRBV6-5 18
CASSFMAGGLLDTQYF many TRBJ2-3 TRBV5-1 16
CSVARITEAFF many TRBJ1-1 TRBV29-1 11
CASSSGGRYQETQFF few NA TRBV13 15
CSARDRLAGGSPYNEQFF many TRBJ2-1 TRBV20-1 18
CASNGLGNNEQFF NA TRBJ2-1 TRBV6-6 13
CASSLGLAAQETQYF many TRBJ2-5 TRBV5-1 15
CASSPLDWYNEQYF NA NA TRBV4-1 14
CASSWTSGGLSTDAEYF NA TRBJ2-3 TRBV12-3/TRBV12-4 17
CASSPETSVRTKETQYF NA TRBJ2-5 TRBV5-1 17
CAISPGQTRGEAFF NA TRBJ1-1 TRBV10-3 14
CASSPGGPSYEQYF many TRBJ2-7 TRBV5-1 14
CSARVPKGGTLYSNQPQHF many TRBJ1-5 TRBV20-1 19
CATSRGQDRGYTF many TRBJ1-2 TRBV15 13
CAISPDRARYERYF NA TRBJ2-4 TRBV10-3 14
CASSLPGQGLVGANVLTF NA TRBJ2-6 TRBV28 18
CASSQLAGRGLYNEQFF NA TRBJ2-1 TRBV5-1 17
CASSLKGTGANVLTF many TRBJ2-6 TRBV7-9 15
CASSFPLGEQYF many TRBJ2-7 TRBV7-2 12
CAWSRAGDTQYF NA TRBJ2-3 TRBV30 12
CAWSAQTSGTEAFF NA TRBJ1-1 TRBV30 14
CASSQDYGAFGYGYTF NA TRBJ1-2 TRBV4-2 16
CATLVMGNTEAFF NA TRBJ1-1 TRBV28 13
CANSPAGGSWETQYF NA NA TRBV6-5 15